This TCR beta chain stems from a study of shared clonotypes between healthy human individuals (dated by TCRdb to between 2020 and 2021). Context from the whole study: The cohort comprised two women and a few men aged 18 to 49 years. For each donor, CD4 naive and CD4 memory were each run on three plates, CD8 naive on two plates, and CD8 memory on one plate. The study deeply sequenced blood TCR repertoires of roughly five healthy adults to estimate repertoire size and the extent of clonotype sharing between individuals. To increase sequencing depth and limit assay-specific biases, different laboratories used diverse techniques to prepare libraries and sequence TCR repertoires. Between about 0.8 and 9.5 billion PBMCs per donor were obtained by leukapheresis.

As for this clone: Its target antigen remains unknown. No clone much larger than this one lies a single base away; base qualities are absent.

Using the deep immunoSEQ assay, TCR CDR3 regions were amplified from genomic DNA by multiplex PCR. Genomic DNA extracted from each cell subset was distributed evenly over all wells of several immunoSEQ 96-well plates, and each plate served as one replicate. For sorted subsets, approximately 210 ng genomic DNA, equal to about 30,000 T cell genomes, was loaded into each replicate PCR. Purified libraries were quantified with a Qubit 3.0 fluorometer, sized on a Bioanalyzer 2100, and re-quantified with the KAPA Library Quantification kit. Each immunoSEQ 96-well plate was sequenced on its own single-read 150-cycle Illumina NextSeq 550 flow cell. As for the authors' bioinformatics: Because the immunoSEQ output included only junctional sequences and no quality scores, the filtering could not be the same as the filtering used for full-length reads. Sequences were annotated with PyIR, a Python wrapper for IgBLAST v1.9, and V/J genes and CDR3 were assigned using IMGT germline references. Reads were removed for weak V/J assignments (E-value above 1e-6), missing CDR3, stop codons, out-of-frame junctions, or ambiguous translated residues. A V3J clonotype was defined by an identical inferred V gene, J gene, and CDR3 amino acid sequence. The percentage overlap between two repertoires was calculated by dividing the number of shared unique clonotypes by the size of the smaller repertoire. Three approaches were used to assess repertoire richness: RTK rarefaction, the Chao1 estimator, and Recon v2.1 estimates of unobserved clonotypes. Generation probabilities for all TCRbeta clonotypes obtained by the gDNA method from a handful of donors were computed using OLGA. The table comes from immuneACCESS by way of TCRdb, which keeps in-frame sequences with V and J called. Part of the clones is missing from these tables; in studies checked, under half for an unresolved V gene and the rest for unknown reasons. The V and J calls and clone size are taken from that table; D and trimming were inferred from the DNA. Present in this sample are 1.5 million to 2.5 million clones, just under 95% of which were seen just once. 1% to 1.5% of the sample is taken by the ten largest.

V is pared back by 2 bases and J by 0 bases, with 9 bases lying between the germline termini. The CDR3, from cysteine to phenylalanine, totals 14 residues. The CDR3 DNA has 42 bases and is translated from base 1. The germline V gene encodes CDR1 SGHRS and CDR2 YFSETQ. CD8 naive samples consisted of CD45RO-negative cells that were positively selected for CCR7, yielding a CD45RA+CCR7+ population without TemRA cells. The donors were healthy, HIV-negative adults who had no recently reported acute infections or vaccinations. Only Caucasian adults living in Nashville, Tennessee, USA were represented among the donors. After blood collection by leukapheresis, PBMCs were isolated using Ficoll-Histopaque density gradient centrifugation and then cryopreserved in the vapor phase of liquid nitrogen. Analytical flow cytometry was used to check the purity and quantity of each magnetically sorted T cell population. Genomic DNA was isolated from every sorted fraction and measured by UV absorbance on a Nanodrop 2000c.

Beyond this particular receptor, the publication reports: Sampling was limited to blood, and TCR repertoires in tissue likely differ from TCR repertoires in blood. Compared with non-shared clonotypes, clonotypes shared by all four sorted-subset donors had higher generation probabilities. Even with the large sequencing depth, rarefaction of the sorted-subset datasets indicated that sequencing was incomplete. Based on pairwise subsampling, the degree of clonotype sharing among donors was expected to be affected by sequencing depth. Because the study included only a small number of donors, the genetic and exposure-history diversity represented was limited. Across a handful of donors, about 5% of naive CD4, around 3.3% of naive CD8, around 2.1% of memory CD4, and about 0.44% of memory CD8 clonotypes were shared. Larger estimated clonotype richness was generally found for naive subsets than for memory subsets.

The specimen sequenced was naive CD8+ T cells sorted from blood. The cell subset or site label, as the study defines it: CD45RA+CCR7+. The source of this sequence is a man younger than 35 in good health. The V and J segments used are TRBV5-1 and TRBJ2-7; no D gene is confidently identified. The CDR3 region reads CASSLVTDSYEQYF. In nucleotides, the sequence is TGCGCCAGCAGCTTAGTAACAGACTCCTACGAGCAGTACTTC.